Below, 25 T cell receptor beta chains from the same sample are listed, as sequenced in a study of blood T cells in healthy people across ages. The authors ran a second PCR of 7 to 11 cycles using a sample-barcoded 5' primer and a J-beta primer mix. TCRdb reanalysed the 5' RACE reads using MiXCR and keeps one entry per CDR3 protein. The table lists over 750,000 distinct CDR3 sequences, roughly 25% of them singletons. The same data also contributed to another study, on T cells of mothers and their children.

Sequenced input: blood. All receptors come from a boy between 10 and 17 years old in good health.

The chain combines TRBV7-9 with TRBJ1-2; 11 bases are a match to TRBD1. The CDR3 runs 15 residues. The V and J ends lost 5 bases and 4 bases, in that order; junction bases with no gene match: 6. The germline gives CDR1 SEHNR, CDR2 FQNEAQ (reference sequence). The CDR3 DNA sequence: TGTGCCAGCAGCCCCCGGACAGGGGGCAGCTATGGCTACACCTTC. It is translated as CASSPRTGGSYGYTF.

This chain links TRBV5-1 with TRBJ2-1, with D perhaps matching TRBD1 (5 bases). The end of the DNA is better explained by TRBJ2-5, so the J call may be wrong. Germline-derived CDR1 and CDR2 are SGHRS and YFSETQ. The CDR3 sequence is 16 residues long. The CDR3 DNA reads TGCGCCAGCAGCCTACTGACAGAAATAAAAGGCGAGACCCAGTACTTC. Encoded protein: CASSLLTEIKGETQYF.

This clonotype appeared a few times. The chain carries TRBV5-1 and TRBJ1-2, with D unclear. Trimming removed 0 bases at V and 7 bases at J, with 10 bases between. Germline CDR1 reads SGHRS; CDR2 reads YFSETQ. The CDR3 totals 13 residues. The CDR3 reads CASSLAELGGYTF. The CDR3 DNA sequence: TGCGCCAGCAGCTTGGCGGAATTGGGTGGCTACACCTTC.

The rearrangement links TRBV21-1 to TRBJ1-3; TRBD1 is taken as the D call from the table, unchecked against the DNA. TRBV21-1 constitutes a pseudogene. The CDR3 extends over 13 amino acids. The CDR3 DNA reads as TGTGCCAGGACAGGGGGCATTGGAAACACCATATATTTT. It codes for CARTGGIGNTIYF.

Only a few counts were recorded for this clonotype. The chain carries TRBV3-1 and TRBJ1-1, with D possibly TRBD1 on 6 matching bases. Germline-derived CDR1 and CDR2 are LGHDT and YNNKEL (reference sequence). The CDR3 is 12 amino acids. Trimming took 6 bases from V and 8 from J, leaving 13 bases between them. The CDR3 here is CASSTPGTEAFF. As DNA, the CDR3 is TGTGCCAGCAGTACTCCCGGGACAGAAGCTTTCTTT.

The chain links TRBV29-1 to TRBJ2-1, with 7 bases identical to TRBD1. The length of the CDR3 is 14 residues. V shed 6 bases and J 2 bases; nucleotides not matched to a gene: 7. Germline loops: CDR1 SQVTM, CDR2 ANQGSEA. The CDR3 DNA follows: TGCAGCGTCCCCGACAGGGAAACCTACAATGAGCAGTTCTTC. Its protein product is CSVPDRETYNEQFF.

This clonotype was recorded a few times. The chain joins TRBV19 to TRBJ1-2; 9 bases are shared with TRBD1. This CDR3 is built from 13 residues. Looked up from germline, CDR1 is LNHDA and CDR2 is SQIVND (reference sequence). Trimming took 9 bases from V and 6 from J; bases not matched to a gene: 8. The CDR3 DNA follows: TGTGCCAGCTCCGACCGGACAGGGGATGGCTACACCTTC. It specifies CASSDRTGDGYTF.

The gene calls are TRBV12-3 or TRBV12-4 and TRBJ2-3, with 7 bases matching TRBD2. J gave up 5 bases and V 6 bases, and 8 bases lay outside the gene matches. The CDR3 has 14 amino acids. CDR3 residues: CASRSGTGVDTQYF. In nucleotides, the CDR3 is TGTGCCAGCAGGAGCGGGACTGGAGTAGATACGCAGTATTTT.

This CDR3 is CASSLASYNQPQHF. The CDR3 DNA follows: TGTGCCAGCAGCTTAGCTTCCTACAATCAGCCCCAGCATTTT. The chain uses TRBV7-9 and TRBJ1-5; D is ambiguous. The CDR3 has 14 amino acids. Per the germline V gene, CDR1 is SEHNR and CDR2 is FQNEAQ (reference sequence). Between the trimmed V and J ends, which lost 0 bases and 3 bases, there was a span of 6 bases. The full variable domain, completed using reference TRBV7-9 and TRBJ1-5, is DTGVSQNPRHKITKRGQNVTFRCDPISEHNRLYWYRQTLGQGPEFLTYFQNEAQLEKSRLLSDRFSAERPKGSFSTLEIQRTEQGDSAMYLCASSLASYNQPQHFGDGTRLSIL.

V and J are TRBV3-1 and TRBJ2-2; D perhaps matches TRBD2 (7 bases). The V end was cut by 1 base, the J end by 1 base, with 10 bases between. The CDR3 extends over 16 amino acids. Germline V CDR1 and CDR2: LGHDT, YNNKEL (reference sequence). The CDR3 spells CASSQAGGKNTGELFF. In DNA, the CDR3 is TGTGCCAGCAGCCAAGCGGGGGGCAAGAACACCGGGGAGCTGTTTTTT.

The chain combines TRBV29-1 with TRBJ2-5; 13 bases are a match to TRBD2. The J call may not be correct, given that the DNA end is closer to TRBJ2-1. The CDR3 sequence is 15 residues long. Per germline, CDR1 SQVTM and CDR2 ANQGSEA. The CDR3 DNA sequence: TGCAGCGTTGAGCATACTAGCGGGAGGGCCCTAGAGCAGTTCTTC. It encodes CSVEHTSGRALEQFF.

This clonotype has just a few counts. The CDR3 bases are TGTGCCAGCAGCTTAGTTCCGGGGCCTAATGAGCAGTTCTTC. It encodes CASSLVPGPNEQFF. The chain recombines TRBV7-8 with TRBJ2-5; D is tentatively TRBD1 or TRBD2 (5 bases each). The J call is uncertain, as TRBJ2-1 better fits the DNA end. The V gene's germline CDR1 is SGHVS and CDR2 FQNEAQ. The CDR3 runs to 14 residues.

This chain connects TRBV7-9 to TRBJ2-5; 8 nucleotides agree with TRBD2. With V trimmed by 0 bases and J by 11 bases, 17 bases remained unmatched. This CDR3 region has 17 residues. The germline gives CDR1 SEHNR, CDR2 FQNEAQ (reference sequence). Written as DNA, the CDR3 is TGTGCCAGCAGCTTAGCTAGCGGGAATGTGGGGGACGAGGTGCAGTACTTC. This codes for CASSLASGNVGDEVQYF. The whole variable domain, remainder taken from reference TRBV7-9 and TRBJ2-5, is DTGVSQNPRHKITKRGQNVTFRCDPISEHNRLYWYRQTLGQGPEFLTYFQNEAQLEKSRLLSDRFSAERPKGSFSTLEIQRTEQGDSAMYLCASSLASGNVGDEVQYFGPGTRLLVL.

This clonotype has a handful of counts. CDR3 DNA sequence: TGTGCCAGCAGCCAGCGGGGCCCTGGGGACGAGCAGTACTTC. Protein: CASSQRGPGDEQYF. V usage is TRBV4-2 and J usage is TRBJ2-7, with a possible D match to TRBD2 (6 bases). V dropped 3 bases and J dropped 5 bases, with 14 bases sitting between them. In germline, CDR1 is LGHNA, CDR2 YNFKEQ. The CDR3 covers 14 residues.

J is TRBJ1-6 and V is TRBV4-3; 7 nucleotides align to TRBD1. CDR1 and CDR2 (germline): LGHNA, YSLEER. V shed 0 bases, J shed 7 bases, and the junction held 6 bases outside the gene matches. This CDR3 comprises 16 residues. Here the CDR3 reads CASSQDRGIRNSPLHF. CDR3 nucleotide sequence: TGCGCCAGCAGCCAAGACAGGGGGATCCGGAATTCACCCCTCCACTTT.

The rearrangement uses TRBV2 and TRBJ1-4, with 7 bases identical to TRBD1. Per germline, CDR1 SNHLY and CDR2 FYNNEI. This CDR3 contains 12 residues. The junction had 9 bases not matched to a gene; V was cut back by 6 bases and J by 14 bases. This CDR3 is CASRGGGQGLFF. CDR3 nucleotides: TGTGCCAGCAGGGGAGGGGGCCAGGGGCTGTTTTTT.

This clonotype was recorded at least ten times. The chain has TRBV6-1 and TRBJ2-5, with 7 positions matching TRBD2. Trimming took 0 bases from V and 5 from J; bases not matched to a gene: 0. The CDR3 contains 13 residues. In germline, CDR1 is MNHNS, CDR2 SASEGT. The CDR3 region has the DNA TGTGCCAGCAGTGAAGCGGGGGGGGAGACCCAGTACTTC. This encodes CASSEAGGETQYF.

This chain connects TRBV20-1 to TRBJ1-5; TRBD1 might be the D (5 bases). Trimming shortened V by 0 bases and J by 0 bases, and 15 bases separated the two germline ends. Germline V gives CDR1 DFQATT, CDR2 SNEGSKA (reference sequence). The CDR3 sequence is 17 residues long. CDR3 nucleotide sequence: TGCAGTGCTAGAGATTTTAAAGGAGGGACTAGCAATCAGCCCCAGCATTTT. Its protein product is CSARDFKGGTSNQPQHF.

This clonotype was seen only once. The chain links TRBV20-1 to TRBJ2-7; unclear D gene. V was cut by 0 bases and J by 4 bases, with 4 bases left in between. Germline assignment: CDR1 DFQATT and CDR2 SNEGSKA (reference sequence). This CDR3 region has 11 residues. The CDR3 region is CSARDKYEQYF. The CDR3 nucleotides are TGCAGTGCTAGAGATAAATACGAGCAGTACTTC.

In DNA, the CDR3 is TGTGCCAGTAGTGCAGGACAGGCGAACACCGGGGAGCTGTTTTTT. It encodes CASSAGQANTGELFF. The chain carries TRBV19 and TRBJ2-2, with TRBD1 identical over 7 bases. The junction had 3 bases not matched to a gene; V was cut back by 5 bases and J by 0 bases. The CDR3 is 15 residues long. Germline V CDR1 and CDR2: LNHDA, SQIVND (reference sequence).

This sequence joins TRBV6-2 or TRBV6-3 and TRBJ1-1; a weak D match, TRBD1 (6 bases). CDR1 MNHEY and CDR2 SVGEGT come from the germline V gene. The CDR3 has 17 amino acids. The V and J ends lost 2 bases and 5 bases respectively, with 21 bases between them. Here the CDR3 DNA reads TGTGCCAGCAGTTACGTAATTGGGGGGGGCGCCAGGACTGAAGCTTTCTTT. The encoded protein is CASSYVIGGGARTEAFF.

This clonotype showed up just a few times. J is TRBJ2-3 and V is TRBV4-3, with D unclear. Germline V CDR1 and CDR2: LGHNA, YSLEER. The CDR3 totals 14 residues. Deletions cut 1 base from V and 10 bases from J, with 15 bases between. Written as DNA, the CDR3 is TGCGCCAGCAGCCAAGGCCCCCTAGGGATGGCGCAGTATTTT. The encoded protein is CASSQGPLGMAQYF.

In this sample, this clonotype turned up a few times. This chain links TRBV29-1 with TRBJ1-2, with 10 bases lining up with TRBD1. CDR1 and CDR2 from the germline V gene are SQVTM and ANQGSEA. The CDR3 runs to 13 residues. The J segment lost 8 bases and the V segment lost 5 bases, leaving 8 bases of the junction unmatched. The CDR3 coding sequence is TGCAGCGTTTCGACAGGGGGCACTTGGGGCTACACCTTC. Amino acids: CSVSTGGTWGYTF.

There are a few counts of this clonotype. V usage is TRBV20-1 and J usage is TRBJ2-1; TRBD2 aligns across 11 bases. Germline V lookup: CDR1 DFQATT, CDR2 SNEGSKA (reference sequence). The ends lost 4 bases at V and 4 bases at J; junction bases unmatched: 3. CDR3 length: 14 residues. The CDR3 region is CSAMGTSGYNEQFF. The CDR3 DNA reads TGCAGTGCTATGGGGACTAGCGGTTACAATGAGCAGTTCTTC.

The rearrangement links TRBV11-3 to TRBJ2-7, with TRBD2 as a possible D gene (5 bases). This CDR3 comprises 13 residues. Germline V lookup: CDR1 SGHNT, CDR2 YENEEA. V lost 6 bases to trimming and J lost 2 bases, with 11 bases between them. CDR3 nucleotide sequence: TGTGCCAGCAGACTAGGACTTACCTACGAGCAGTACTTC. This gives the protein CASRLGLTYEQYF.